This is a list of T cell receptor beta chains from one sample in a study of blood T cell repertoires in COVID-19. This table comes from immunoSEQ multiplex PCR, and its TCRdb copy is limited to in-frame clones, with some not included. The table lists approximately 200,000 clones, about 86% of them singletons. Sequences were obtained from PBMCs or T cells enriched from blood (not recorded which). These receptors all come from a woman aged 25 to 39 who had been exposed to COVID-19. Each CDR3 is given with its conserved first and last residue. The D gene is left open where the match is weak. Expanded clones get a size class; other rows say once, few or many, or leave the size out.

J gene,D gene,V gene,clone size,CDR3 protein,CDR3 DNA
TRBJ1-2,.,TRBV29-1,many,CSVGTGMYGYTF,TGCAGCGTCGGTACAGGGATGTATGGCTACACCTTC
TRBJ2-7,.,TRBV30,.,CAWSVAHNYEQYF,TGTGCCTGGAGCGTAGCTCATAACTACGAGCAGTACTTC
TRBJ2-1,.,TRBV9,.,CASSAGGADEQFF,TGTGCCAGCAGCGCTGGGGGGGCCGATGAGCAGTTCTTC
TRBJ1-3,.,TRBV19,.,CASSTHRLLSGNTIYF,TGTGCCAGTAGTACCCACAGGCTTCTCTCTGGAAACACCATATATTTT
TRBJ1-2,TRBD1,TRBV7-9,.,CASSTPGQGEYGYTF,TGTGCCAGCAGCACCCCGGGACAGGGGGAATATGGCTACACCTTC
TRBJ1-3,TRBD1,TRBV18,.,CASSRQGGTNSGNTIYF,TGTGCCAGCTCAAGACAGGGTGGGACGAACTCTGGAAACACCATATATTTT
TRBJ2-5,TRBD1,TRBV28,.,CASSPDRVATQYF,TGTGCCAGCAGCCCTGACAGGGTGGCGACCCAGTACTTC
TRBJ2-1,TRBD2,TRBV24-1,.,CATSDLRLAGENEQFF,TGTGCCACCAGTGACCTCCGACTAGCGGGGGAGAATGAGCAGTTCTTC
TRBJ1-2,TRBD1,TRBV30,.,CAWRLTGQDYGYTF,TGTGCCTGGCGCCTGACAGGGCAAGACTATGGCTACACCTTC
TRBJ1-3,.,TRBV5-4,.,CASSKDPQVRNTIYF,TGTGCCAGCAGCAAAGACCCCCAGGTTCGAAACACCATATATTTT
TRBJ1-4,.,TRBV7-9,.,CASSLERQSNEKLFF,TGTGCCAGCAGCTTAGAACGTCAGTCTAATGAAAAACTGTTTTTT
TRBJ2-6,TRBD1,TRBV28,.,CASSGDRPANVLTF,TGTGCCAGCAGCGGGGACAGGCCCGCCAACGTCCTGACTTTC
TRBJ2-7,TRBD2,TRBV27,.,CASRPTVGSGGGKEQYF,TGTGCCAGCAGGCCCACAGTCGGTAGCGGGGGGGGCAAGGAGCAGTACTTC
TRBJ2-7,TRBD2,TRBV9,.,CASSGGLAGDYEQYF,TGTGCCAGCAGCGGAGGACTAGCGGGGGACTACGAGCAGTACTTC
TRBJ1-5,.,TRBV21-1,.,CASMGEPFSGGNQPQHF,TGTGCCAGCATGGGGGAGCCTTTTTCAGGGGGCAATCAGCCCCAGCATTTT
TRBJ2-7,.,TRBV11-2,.,CASSSTDGVYEQYF,TGTGCCAGCAGCTCGACAGACGGCGTCTACGAGCAGTACTTC
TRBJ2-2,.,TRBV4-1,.,CASSQDRGSPGELFF,TGCGCCAGCAGCCAAGATAGAGGGAGTCCCGGGGAGCTGTTTTTT
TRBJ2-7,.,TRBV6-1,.,CASSEVSTGYEQYF,TGTGCCAGCAGTGAAGTAAGCACAGGCTACGAGCAGTACTTC
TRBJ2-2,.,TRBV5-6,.,CASSLHNGGPWELFF,TGTGCCAGCAGCTTGCATAACGGGGGGCCTTGGGAGCTGTTTTTT
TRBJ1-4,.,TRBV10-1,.,CASSESTTAFEKLFF,TGCGCCAGCAGTGAGTCGACTACAGCTTTTGAAAAACTGTTTTTT
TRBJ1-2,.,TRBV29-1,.,CSVARWEYGYTF,TGCAGCGTAGCCAGGTGGGAGTATGGCTACACCTTC
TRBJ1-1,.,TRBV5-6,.,CASSLERRLTEAFF,TGTGCCAGCAGCTTGGAGAGGCGGCTCACTGAAGCTTTCTTT
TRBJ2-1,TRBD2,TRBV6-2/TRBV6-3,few,CASSTSGVGQFF,TGTGCCAGCAGTACCAGCGGGGTAGGGCAGTTCTTC
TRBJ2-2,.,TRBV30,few,CAWDRDFDAGELFF,TGTGCCTGGGACCGGGACTTTGACGCCGGGGAGCTGTTTTTT
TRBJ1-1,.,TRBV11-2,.,CASSLVASGGEAFF,TGTGCCAGCAGCTTAGTAGCCTCCGGGGGTGAAGCTTTCTTT
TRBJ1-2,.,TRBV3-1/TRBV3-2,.,CASSQVAGNYGYTF,TGTGCCAGCAGCCAAGTAGCGGGGAACTATGGCTACACCTTC
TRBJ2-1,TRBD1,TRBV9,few,CASSGQGVSYNEQFF,TGTGCCAGCAGCGGACAGGGGGTTTCCTACAATGAGCAGTTCTTC
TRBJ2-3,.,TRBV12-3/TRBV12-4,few,CASSLLADTQYF,TGTGCCAGCAGTCTCTTAGCCGATACGCAGTATTTT